This passage covers 9 T cell receptor beta chains from one sample sequenced in a study of T-cell reconstitution after alpha-beta-depleted transplantation in children. For TCRbeta, the library was prepared with unique molecular identifiers. TCRdb fed the PCR reads into MiXCR, producing one record per CDR3 protein. The repertoire holds about 440,000 distinct CDR3 sequences, with about 40% as singletons. This sample comprised PBMCs, obtained before TCRalphabeta/CD19-depleted stem cell transplant. The receptors here all came from a girl aged 2 to 9 with aplastic anemia, due to receive a stem cell transplant.

V is TRBV5-1 and J is TRBJ1-5; D not resolved. Trimming removed 2 bases from V and 2 bases from J, with 11 bases in between. The CDR3 runs to 15 residues. Germline V gene data show CDR1 as SGHRS and CDR2 as YFSETQ. The CDR3 loop reads CASSFNGAGNQPQHF. CDR3 nucleotides: TGCGCCAGCAGCTTCAACGGTGCGGGCAATCAGCCCCAGCATTTT.

The chain is built from TRBV7-9 and TRBJ2-5; D is possibly TRBD1 (6 bases). CDR1 and CDR2 (germline): SEHNR, FQNEAQ (reference sequence). V lost 0 bases to trimming and J lost 3 bases, with 8 bases between them. The CDR3 is 14 amino acids. CDR3 nucleotides: TGTGCCAGCAGCTTAGCGGGGGCCGAAGAGACCCAGTACTTC. Amino acids: CASSLAGAEETQYF.

The chain combines TRBV18 with TRBJ2-1; 9 nucleotides align to TRBD1. In germline, CDR1 is KGHSH, CDR2 LQKENI. This CDR3 has 15 residues. Trimming at V came to 3 bases and at J to 6 bases, leaving 6 bases not matched to a gene. The CDR3 loop reads CASSPGTGQINEQFF. CDR3 sequence (DNA): TGTGCCAGCTCACCTGGGACAGGGCAAATCAATGAGCAGTTCTTC. The entire variable domain, with the rest obtained from reference TRBV18 and TRBJ2-1, is as follows: NAGVMQNPRHLVRRRGQEARLRCSPMKGHSHVYWYRQLPEEGLKFMVYLQKENIIDESGMPKERFSAEFPKEGPSILRIQQVVRGDSAAYFCASSPGTGQINEQFFGPGTRLTVL.

This CDR3 is CASTVGGKNTEAFF. The CDR3 DNA reads as TGTGCCAGCACCGTCGGAGGTAAGAACACTGAAGCTTTCTTT. The V call is TRBV28, the J call TRBJ1-1; D is ambiguous. The CDR3 has 14 residues. V dropped 7 bases and J dropped 1 base, with 13 bases sitting between them. Looked up from germline, CDR1 is MDHEN and CDR2 is SYDVKM.

This rearrangement joins TRBV6-2 or TRBV6-3 to TRBJ1-4; 10 nucleotides agree with TRBD1. In germline, CDR1 is MNHEY, CDR2 SVGEGT. Trimming took 3 bases from V and 8 from J; bases not matched to a gene: 6. There are 15 residues in the CDR3. CDR3 bases: TGTGCCAGCAGTTATGCCGGGACAGGGGAAGAAAAACTGTTTTTT. Translating gives CASSYAGTGEEKLFF.

There are many counts of this clonotype. The chain links TRBV5-1 to TRBJ2-7, with 11 bases that match TRBD2. Germline V lookup: CDR1 SGHRS, CDR2 YFSETQ. V shed 1 base, J shed 2 bases, and the junction held 5 bases outside the gene matches. The CDR3 is 16 amino acids. Here the CDR3 DNA reads TGCGCCAGCAGCTTGACCGGGACTAGCGGAACCTACGAGCAGTACTTC. As protein: CASSLTGTSGTYEQYF.

This clonotype was found many times. The chain recombines TRBV20-1 with TRBJ2-2, with TRBD1 identical over 10 bases. This CDR3 is built from 14 residues. Germline loops: CDR1 DFQATT, CDR2 SNEGSKA (reference sequence). The J segment lost 6 bases and the V segment lost 2 bases, leaving 3 bases of the junction unmatched. The CDR3 protein is CSARRQGAAGELFF. CDR3 DNA: TGCAGTGCTAGACGACAGGGGGCGGCCGGGGAGCTGTTTTTT.

This clonotype was counted only a few times. The chain combines TRBV20-1 with TRBJ2-5; TRBD1 matches 10 bases. Germline loops: CDR1 DFQATT, CDR2 SNEGSKA (reference sequence). V was clipped by 4 bases and J by 0 bases; unmatched bases: 5. CDR3 size: 15 residues. In nucleotides, the CDR3 is TGCAGTGCTACCCCGGGACAGGGGTACCAAGAGACCCAGTACTTC. This encodes CSATPGQGYQETQYF.

The chain carries TRBV6-2 or TRBV6-3 and TRBJ2-3; 8 nucleotides align to TRBD2. Losses at the gene ends were 6 bases for V and 3 bases for J; bases not matched to a gene: 8. The germline gives CDR1 MNHEY, CDR2 SVGEGT. The CDR3 extends over 15 amino acids. The CDR3 here is CASRPGLVRTDTQYF. CDR3 sequence (DNA): TGTGCCAGCAGGCCGGGACTAGTGAGGACAGATACGCAGTATTTT.